The present T cell receptor (beta chain) was sequenced within a study of early T cells in non-severe SARS-CoV-2 infection. Whole-study context: Chains were unpaired, as sequencing was done on bulk RNA from unsorted whole blood.

Individual cDNA molecules received unique molecular identifiers during library preparation. TCRdb reprocessed the 5' RACE reads via MiXCR and lists one record per CDR3 protein. The sample carries roughly 20,000 distinct CDR3 sequences, more than 4.5% recorded once. CDR3 length: 16 residues. After removal of 5 bases from V and 6 bases from J, the junction contained 8 bases not matched to a gene. Germline V lookup: CDR1 SGHVS, CDR2 FNYEAQ. Study outcomes and limitations: In VDJdb matching, anti-spike CD8 responses were favored while private and CD4 specificities went missing.

This clonotype was detected ten times or more. Its target is not known. Sequenced sample: whole blood. The V gene is TRBV7-6, the J gene TRBJ2-2, with TRBD2 identical over 11 bases. This sequence originates from an adult who was a healthcare worker with PCR-confirmed SARS-CoV-2 infection or an uninfected control (not recorded which). The CDR3 DNA reads as TGTGCCAGCAGCCCCACTCTAGCGGGAGGCCCCGGGGAGCTGTTTTTT. The encoded protein is CASSPTLAGGPGELFF.